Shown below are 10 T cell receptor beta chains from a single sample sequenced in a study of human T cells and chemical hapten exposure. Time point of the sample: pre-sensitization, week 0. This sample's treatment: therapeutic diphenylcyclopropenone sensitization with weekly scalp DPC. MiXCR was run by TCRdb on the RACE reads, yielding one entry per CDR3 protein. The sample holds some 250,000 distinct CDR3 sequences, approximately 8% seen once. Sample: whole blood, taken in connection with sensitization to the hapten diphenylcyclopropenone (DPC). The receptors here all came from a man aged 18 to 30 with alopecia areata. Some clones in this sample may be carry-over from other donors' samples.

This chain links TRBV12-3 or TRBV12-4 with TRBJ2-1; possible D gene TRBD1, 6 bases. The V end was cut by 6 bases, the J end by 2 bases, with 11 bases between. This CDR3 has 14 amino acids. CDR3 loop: CASSPNRAYNEQFF. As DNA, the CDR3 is TGTGCCAGCAGCCCCAACAGGGCCTACAATGAGCAGTTCTTC.

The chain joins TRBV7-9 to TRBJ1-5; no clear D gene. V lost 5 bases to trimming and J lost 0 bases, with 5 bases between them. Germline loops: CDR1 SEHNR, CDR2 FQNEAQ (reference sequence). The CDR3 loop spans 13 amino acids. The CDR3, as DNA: TGTGCCAGCAGCATAAATAGCAATCAGCCCCAGCATTTT. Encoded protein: CASSINSNQPQHF.

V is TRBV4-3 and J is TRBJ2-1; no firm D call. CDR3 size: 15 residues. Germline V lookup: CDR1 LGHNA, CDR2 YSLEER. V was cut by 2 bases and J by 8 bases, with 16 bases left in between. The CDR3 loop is CASSQRKDGSDEQFF. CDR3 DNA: TGCGCCAGCAGCCAAAGGAAGGACGGGTCAGATGAGCAGTTCTTC.

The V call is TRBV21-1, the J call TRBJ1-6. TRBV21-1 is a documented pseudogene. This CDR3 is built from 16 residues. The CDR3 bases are TGTGCCAGCAGCAAAAACCAGAAAACCTATAATTCACCCCTCCACTTT. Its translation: CASSKNQKTYNSPLHF.

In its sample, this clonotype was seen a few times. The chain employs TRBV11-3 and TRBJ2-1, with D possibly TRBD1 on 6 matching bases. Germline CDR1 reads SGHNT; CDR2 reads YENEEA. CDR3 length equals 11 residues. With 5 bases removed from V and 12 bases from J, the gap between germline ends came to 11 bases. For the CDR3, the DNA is TGTGCCAGCAGCCAGGGGTCCACGCAGTTCTTC. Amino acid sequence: CASSQGSTQFF.

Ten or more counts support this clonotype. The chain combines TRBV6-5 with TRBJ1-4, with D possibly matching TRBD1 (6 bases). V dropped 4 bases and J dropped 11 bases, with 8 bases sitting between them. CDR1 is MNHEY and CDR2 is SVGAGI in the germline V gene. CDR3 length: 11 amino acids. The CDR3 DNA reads TGTGCCAGCAGTTCCGGACAGAAACTGTTTTTT. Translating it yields CASSSGQKLFF.

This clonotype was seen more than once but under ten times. The CDR3: CASSLLGGGEETQYF. The CDR3, as DNA: TGTGCCAGCAGCTTATTGGGGGGCGGTGAAGAGACCCAGTACTTC. The chain joins TRBV7-6 to TRBJ2-5, with D perhaps matching TRBD1 or TRBD2 (6 bases each). CDR3 length: 15 amino acids. The ends were cut back, 2 bases at V and 3 bases at J, with 13 bases in the middle. Germline lookup yields CDR1 SGHVS and CDR2 FNYEAQ. The complete variable domain, with remaining parts taken from reference TRBV7-6 and TRBJ2-5, reads GAGVSQSPRYKVTKRGQDVALRCDPISGHVSLYWYRQALGQGPEFLTYFNYEAQQDKSGLPNDRFSAERPEGSISTLTIQRTEQRDSAMYRCASSLLGGGEETQYFGPGTRLLVL.

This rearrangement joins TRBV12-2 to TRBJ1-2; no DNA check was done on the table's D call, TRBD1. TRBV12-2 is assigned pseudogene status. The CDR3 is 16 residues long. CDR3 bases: TGTGCAAGTCGCTTAGCGGCCGGGACAGGGGGACGTGGCTACACCTTC. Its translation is CASRLAAGTGGRGYTF.

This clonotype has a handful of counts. The CDR3 nucleotides are TGTGCCAGCAGCTCAGAGACTAGGTTGGAGACCCAGTACTTC. Amino acids: CASSSETRLETQYF. The J gene is TRBJ2-5, the V gene TRBV7-9, with D perhaps TRBD2 (6 bases). Germline loops: CDR1 SEHNR, CDR2 FQNEAQ (reference sequence). Trimming took 4 bases from V and 5 from J, leaving 14 bases between them. This CDR3 spans 14 amino acids. The full variable domain, in which reference TRBV7-9 and TRBJ2-5 provide the parts outside the CDR3, is DTGVSQNPRHKITKRGQNVTFRCDPISEHNRLYWYRQTLGQGPEFLTYFQNEAQLEKSRLLSDRFSAERPKGSFSTLEIQRTEQGDSAMYLCASSSETRLETQYFGPGTRLLVL.

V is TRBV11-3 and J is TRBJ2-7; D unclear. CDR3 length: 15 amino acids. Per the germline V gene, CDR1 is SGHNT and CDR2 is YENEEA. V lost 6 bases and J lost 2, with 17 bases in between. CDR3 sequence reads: CASRPKCGPPYEQYF. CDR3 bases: TGTGCCAGCAGGCCCAAATGTGGGCCCCCCTACGAGCAGTACTTC. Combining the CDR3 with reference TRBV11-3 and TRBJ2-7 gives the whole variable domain EAGVVQSPRYKIIEKKQPVAFWCNPISGHNTLYWYLQNLGQGPELLIRYENEEAVDDSQLPKDRFSAERLKGVDSTLKIQPAELGDSAVYLCASRPKCGPPYEQYFGPGTRLTVT.